This TCR beta chain is from a study of blood T cell repertoires in COVID-19. About the research overall: The United States, Italy and Spain were the sources of the acute and convalescent COVID-19 samples. T cells, B-cell-depleted T cells, or PBMCs provided the cDNA or gDNA that served as material.

This CDR3 is built from 16 residues. Per the original data handling: Researchers report that nucleated cell counts were estimated from reference gene primer amplification. Generated by immunoSEQ multiplex PCR, the TCRdb table keeps only in-frame clones and is missing some. That table furnishes V, J and clone size, whereas the DNA furnished D and trimming. Of 100,000 to 150,000 clones in the sample, more than 70% were seen once. The chain uses TRBV21-1 and TRBJ2-7; TRBD2 is taken as the D call from the table, unchecked against the DNA. TRBV21-1 represents a pseudogene. The sequenced sample was peripheral blood. The sequence was collected from a woman of 80 years or more with acute or convalescent COVID-19. CDR3 loop: CASSKASGGFSTEQYF. For the CDR3, the DNA is TGTGCCAGCAGCAAAGCGAGTGGGGGGTTTTCTACCGAGCAGTACTTC.